This TCR beta chain was captured in a study of regulatory T cells in long-lasting Graves disease. Study-wide background: Graves' cases, newly diagnosed, had used antithyroid drugs under 3 months.

This clonotype was seen ten or more times. HTBI primers from iRepertoire and Arm-PCR of CDR3 regions yielded the TCR beta libraries. TCRdb re-derived calls from the multiplex PCR reads in MiXCR, one entry per CDR3 protein. This table has 420,000 or so distinct CDR3 sequences, around 15% appearing once. Time point noted: newly diagnosed GD, antithyroid drugs for less than 3 months. RNA from PBMCs was the source of the TCR library. The CDR3 is 16 amino acids. Per germline, CDR1 SGHRS and CDR2 YFSETQ. V was pared by 4 bases and J by 1 base, with 9 bases of the junction left unmatched. The data were also submitted as part of a second study, on T cells in Graves' hyperthyroidism and ophthalmopathy.

The sequencing used peripheral blood mononuclear cells (PBMCs), collected at new diagnosis, from a patient treated with antithyroid drugs. The V and J genes are TRBV5-1 and TRBJ2-7; TRBD2 aligns across 9 bases. The source of this sequence is a woman younger than 35 with Graves disease. The CDR3 region is CASSPSTSGRSYEQYF. The CDR3 DNA sequence: TGCGCCAGCAGCCCGAGCACTAGCGGGCGTTCCTACGAGCAGTACTTC.